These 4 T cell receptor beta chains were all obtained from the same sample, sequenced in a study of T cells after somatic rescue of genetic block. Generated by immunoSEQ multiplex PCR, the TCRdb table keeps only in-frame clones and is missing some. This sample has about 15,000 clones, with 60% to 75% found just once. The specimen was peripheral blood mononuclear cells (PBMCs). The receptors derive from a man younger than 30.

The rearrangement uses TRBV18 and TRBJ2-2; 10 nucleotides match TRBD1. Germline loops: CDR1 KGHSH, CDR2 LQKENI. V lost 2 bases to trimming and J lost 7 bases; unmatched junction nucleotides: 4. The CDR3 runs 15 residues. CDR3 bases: TGTGCCAGCTCACCAGGGACAGGGGTGCACGGGGAGCTGTTTTTT. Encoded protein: CASSPGTGVHGELFF.

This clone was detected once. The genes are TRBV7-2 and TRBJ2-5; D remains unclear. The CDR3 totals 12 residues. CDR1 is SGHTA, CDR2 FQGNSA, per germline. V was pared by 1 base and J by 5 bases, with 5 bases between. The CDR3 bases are TGTGCCAGCAGCTTAGGGTCGGAGACCCAGTACTTC. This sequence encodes CASSLGSETQYF.

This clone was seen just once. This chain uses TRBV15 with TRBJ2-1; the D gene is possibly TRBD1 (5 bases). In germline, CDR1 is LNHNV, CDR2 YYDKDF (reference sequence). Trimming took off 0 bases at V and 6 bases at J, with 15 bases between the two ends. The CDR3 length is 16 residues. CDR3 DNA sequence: TGTGCCACCAGCAGAGATAGGAGCTTCAGGGCCAATGAGCAGTTCTTC. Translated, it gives CATSRDRSFRANEQFF.

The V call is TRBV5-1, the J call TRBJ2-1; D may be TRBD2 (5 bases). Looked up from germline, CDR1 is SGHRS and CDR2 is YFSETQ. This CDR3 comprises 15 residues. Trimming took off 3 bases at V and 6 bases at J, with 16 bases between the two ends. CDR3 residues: CASSSFGSNANEQFF. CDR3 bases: TGCGCCAGCAGCTCCTTTGGGAGTAATGCCAATGAGCAGTTCTTC.